These T cell receptor beta chains were read from a single sample in a study of preoperative IRX-2 immunotherapy in early breast cancer. Profiling relied on immunoSEQ multiplex PCR, and the TCRdb table lists in-frame clones only, not all of them. The table has about 98,000 clones, just over 85% seen once. Sequences were derived from tumor tissue, sampled after IRX-2 immunotherapy. Receptor source: a human donor with breast cancer. The CDR3 runs from the conserved cysteine through the conserved F or W. The order of the fields is D gene, V gene, clone size, J gene, CDR3 protein, CDR3 DNA. A D gene is named only where the DNA matches it firmly. Clone size is stated in some rows and not others, as once, few, many or a class when expanded.

-	TRBV5-1	-	TRBJ1-6	CASSLEGDGNSPLHF	TGCGCCAGCAGCTTGGAAGGGGATGGGAATTCACCCCTCCACTTT
-	TRBV9	-	TRBJ1-5	CASSSGTEGNQPQHF	TGTGCCAGCAGTTCCGGGACCGAGGGCAATCAGCCCCAGCATTTT
TRBD2	TRBV5-1	-	TRBJ2-5	CASSPGLAGIQETQYF	TGCGCCAGCAGCCCTGGACTAGCGGGGATCCAAGAGACCCAGTACTTC
-	TRBV19	-	TRBJ2-3	CASRAGRLKDTQYF	TGTGCCAGTAGGGCAGGGAGATTAAAAGATACGCAGTATTTT
-	TRBV10-2	-	TRBJ1-1	CASMYTDGTEAFF	TGCGCCAGCATGTACACCGACGGCACTGAAGCTTTCTTT
-	TRBV6-8	-	TRBJ1-5	CASSYSNPGRGGPQHF	TGTGCCAGCAGTTACTCAAACCCCGGCAGGGGAGGGCCCCAGCATTTT
-	TRBV6-8	-	TRBJ1-3	CASSYSSTGYAGNTIYF	TGTGCCAGCAGTTACTCGTCAACAGGGTACGCTGGAAACACCATATATTTT
-	TRBV14	-	TRBJ1-6	CASSKGGSYNSPLHF	TGTGCCAGCAGCAAAGGGGGCTCCTATAATTCACCCCTCCACTTT
TRBD1	TRBV6-8	-	TRBJ1-1	CAIRPETGLVTEAFF	TGTGCCATCAGGCCCGAGACAGGGTTAGTCACTGAAGCTTTCTTT
-	TRBV10-3	-	TRBJ1-2	CAISEAPPTGGGYTF	TGTGCCATCAGTGAGGCGCCCCCCACAGGTGGCGGCTACACCTTC
-	TRBV30	-	TRBJ1-4	CAWSAPVVLGATNEKLFF	TGTGCCTGGAGTGCCCCTGTAGTGTTGGGCGCAACTAATGAAAAACTGTTTTTT
-	TRBV19	-	TRBJ1-2	CASSADLWGGYTF	TGTGCCAGTAGTGCGGATCTTTGGGGCGGCTACACCTTC
-	TRBV11-3	-	TRBJ2-5	CASSQTIPQETQYF	TGTGCCAGCAGCCAGACTATACCGCAAGAGACCCAGTACTTC
-	TRBV19	-	TRBJ1-5	CASRDTHNQPQHF	TGTGCAAGTCGGGACACCCACAATCAGCCCCAGCATTTT
TRBD1	TRBV7-8	-	TRBJ1-2	CASSGQGAMGYGYTF	TGTGCCAGCAGCGGACAGGGGGCGATGGGCTATGGCTACACCTTC
TRBD1	TRBV18	-	TRBJ1-1	CANSPTGGGLTEAFF	TGTGCCAACTCACCTACAGGGGGCGGGCTCACTGAAGCTTTCTTT
-	TRBV28	-	TRBJ1-2	CASRPPDRGYTF	TGTGCCAGCAGACCCCCGGACCGGGGCTACACCTTC
TRBD1	TRBV12-5	-	TRBJ1-2	CATSTGTGKGGYTF	TGTGCCACCTCGACCGGGACAGGGAAAGGGGGCTACACCTTC
-	TRBV6-8	-	TRBJ2-1	CASKLGDLLNEQFF	TGTGCCAGCAAGTTGGGGGACCTTCTTAATGAGCAGTTCTTC
-	TRBV6-8	-	TRBJ2-3	CASSYFPRRDTQYF	TGTGCCAGCAGTTATTTTCCAAGGAGGGATACGCAGTATTTT
-	TRBV7-4	-	TRBJ2-7	CASSSNEGGYEQYF	TGTGCCAGCAGCTCGAATGAAGGGGGATACGAGCAGTACTTC
-	TRBV9	-	TRBJ2-2	CASTEEGHTGELFF	TGTGCCAGCACCGAGGAGGGCCACACCGGGGAGCTGTTTTTT
-	TRBV30	-	TRBJ1-1	CAWSVYRTNTEAFF	TGTGCCTGGAGTGTGTATAGGACGAACACTGAAGCTTTCTTT
-	TRBV7-6	-	TRBJ1-3	CASSWDLQGAGNTIYF	TGTGCCAGCAGCTGGGACTTACAGGGCGCTGGAAACACCATATATTTT
TRBD1	TRBV19	-	TRBJ2-7	CASSIQGANEQYF	TGTGCCAGTAGTATACAGGGGGCTAACGAGCAGTACTTC
-	TRBV7-4	-	TRBJ2-5	CASSFSVFQETQYF	TGTGCCAGCAGTTTTTCGGTGTTCCAAGAGACCCAGTACTTC
TRBD1	TRBV5-1	-	TRBJ1-5	CASSLGQGGGSNQPQHF	TGCGCCAGCAGCTTGGGACAGGGCGGGGGCAGCAATCAGCCCCAGCATTTT
-	TRBV14	-	TRBJ2-1	CASSQEWKGSRPNEQFF	TGTGCCAGCAGCCAAGAGTGGAAGGGCTCCCGCCCTAATGAGCAGTTCTTC
-	TRBV11-3	few	TRBJ1-4	CASSLSRARAGEKLFF	TGTGCCAGCAGCTTGAGCCGGGCCCGAGCGGGGGAAAAACTGTTTTTT
-	TRBV19	-	TRBJ1-3	CASNSGSGNTIYF	TGTGCCAGTAATAGCGGCTCTGGAAACACCATATATTTT
-	TRBV6-8	-	TRBJ2-3	CASSYRTGTDTQYF	TGTGCCAGCAGTTACAGGACAGGCACAGATACGCAGTATTTT
-	TRBV5-1	-	TRBJ1-2	CASSLVAEFNYGYTF	TGCGCCAGCAGCTTGGTGGCAGAGTTCAACTATGGCTACACCTTC
-	TRBV7-6	-	TRBJ1-3	CASSLEGTDSGNTIYF	TGTGCCAGCAGCTTAGAAGGTACAGACTCTGGAAACACCATATATTTT
TRBD1	TRBV7-1	-	TRBJ2-3	CASSSGQPFTDTQYF	TGTGCTAGCAGCTCGGGACAGCCCTTCACAGATACGCAGTATTTT
TRBD2	TRBV11-3	-	TRBJ2-3	CASSSGLAGGTDTQYF	TGTGCCAGCAGCTCAGGACTAGCGGGAGGAACAGATACGCAGTATTTT
-	TRBV28	-	TRBJ1-5	CASSVIQLGNQPQHF	TGTGCCAGCAGTGTGATCCAGTTGGGCAATCAGCCCCAGCATTTT
-	TRBV10-2	few	TRBJ2-7	CASSDLRDEQYF	TGCGCCAGCAGTGACCTCAGGGACGAGCAGTACTTC
-	TRBV6-8	-	TRBJ1-2	CASSDGVGYGYTF	TGTGCCAGCAGTGACGGGGTTGGCTATGGCTACACCTTC
-	TRBV28	-	TRBJ1-1	CASSTGPTGTEAFF	TGTGCCAGCAGTACGGGACCCACGGGTACTGAAGCTTTCTTT
TRBD2	TRBV7-1	-	TRBJ2-3	CASSLRQREGLPDTQYF	TGTGCCAGCAGCCTAAGACAGCGGGAGGGCCTCCCCGATACGCAGTATTTT
-	TRBV19	-	TRBJ1-5	CASSIGGTINQPQHF	TGTGCCAGTAGTATAGGAGGGACGATCAATCAGCCCCAGCATTTT
TRBD1	TRBV19	-	TRBJ2-7	CASSITGDYEQYF	TGTGCCAGTAGTATCACAGGGGACTACGAGCAGTACTTC
-	TRBV18	-	TRBJ1-2	CASSPQGLAIGYTF	TGTGCCAGCTCACCACAAGGGCTCGCAATTGGCTACACCTTC
-	TRBV11-3	few	TRBJ1-1	CASSLVTGKGTEAFF	TGTGCCAGCAGCTTGGTGACAGGTAAAGGCACTGAAGCTTTCTTT
-	TRBV19	-	TRBJ1-1	CASSLSGRSVTEAFF	TGTGCCAGTAGCCTCAGCGGGCGTTCGGTCACTGAAGCTTTCTTT
-	TRBV18	-	TRBJ1-2	CASSPDSIYGYTF	TGTGCCAGCTCACCAGACAGCATCTATGGCTACACCTTC
-	TRBV28	-	TRBJ1-5	CASRKQDQPQHF	TGTGCCAGCAGGAAACAGGATCAGCCCCAGCATTTT
TRBD1	TRBV29-1	-	TRBJ1-1	CSVNAGGGYPNTEAFF	TGCAGCGTGAACGCAGGGGGAGGGTATCCGAACACTGAAGCTTTCTTT
-	TRBV6-8	-	TRBJ1-5	CAISAQNQPQHF	TGTGCCATCAGTGCGCAAAATCAGCCCCAGCATTTT
-	TRBV6-7	-	TRBJ2-5	CASSYSPGMETQYF	TGTGCCAGCAGTTACTCCCCGGGTATGGAGACCCAGTACTTC
-	TRBV30	-	TRBJ1-1	CAWSLNLEAFF	TGTGCCTGGAGTCTAAACCTCGAAGCTTTCTTT
TRBD2	TRBV11-3	-	TRBJ2-3	CASSWTGLAASTDTQYF	TGTGCCAGCAGCTGGACCGGGCTAGCGGCTAGCACAGATACGCAGTATTTT
-	TRBV28	-	TRBJ2-7	CASIPLGLADEQYF	TGTGCCAGCATCCCCCTGGGGCTAGCCGACGAGCAGTACTTC
TRBD1	TRBV6-8	-	TRBJ2-5	CASREPGQGSPSRETQYF	TGTGCCAGCAGAGAACCGGGACAGGGGTCTCCCAGTAGGGAGACCCAGTACTTC
TRBD2	TRBV5-1	-	TRBJ2-5	CASSLVGTTGETQYF	TGCGCCAGCAGCTTGGTCGGGACTACCGGTGAGACCCAGTACTTC
-	TRBV19	once	TRBJ2-2	CASIGKSTGELFF	TGTGCCAGTATTGGGAAAAGCACCGGGGAGCTGTTTTTT
-	TRBV11-3	-	TRBJ2-3	CASSLEWGADTQYF	TGTGCCAGCAGCCTCGAGTGGGGGGCAGATACGCAGTATTTT